This section outlines one T cell receptor (beta chain) sequence together with its context. Its matching antigen is unknown. This entry comes from a study of T cell repertoires and HLA-DP antigens. Measured with immunoSEQ multiplex PCR; TCRdb has only the in-frame clones, and not every one. The sample shows almost 90,000 clones, roughly nine tenths of them seen only once. This CDR3 is 15 amino acids long. The ends lost 1 base at V and 4 bases at J; junction bases unmatched: 4. CDR1 SGHKS and CDR2 YYEKEE come from the germline V gene (reference sequence). The chain couples TRBV5-5 to TRBJ2-3; TRBD2 agrees at 9 bases. This sequence was found in a man aged 45-65 years in good health and CMV-seronegative. Sequenced material: CD4+ T cells from PBMCs. This chain's CDR3 is CASSLTSGRADTQYF. The CDR3 DNA reads TGTGCCAGCAGCTTGACTAGCGGGCGAGCAGATACGCAGTATTTT.